This entry concerns a single T cell receptor beta chain. This entry comes from a study of cytomegalovirus exposure and HLA in healthy donors. The ends were cut back, 5 bases at V and 0 bases at J, with 19 bases in the middle. Germline values: CDR1 SEHNR, CDR2 FQNEAQ (reference sequence). CDR3 size: 18 residues. Use of 60 Vbeta and 13 Jbeta primers characterized the PCR. Measured with immunoSEQ multiplex PCR; TCRdb has only the in-frame clones, and not every one. This table holds approximately 150,000 clones, around four fifths found once. The rearrangement links TRBV7-9 to TRBJ2-2, with D possibly TRBD1 on 6 matching bases. The clonotype originates from a woman aged 40 to 50 in good health and CMV-seronegative. The sample was PBMCs. CDR3: CASSPLPPGTTNTGELFF. For the CDR3, the DNA is TGTGCCAGCAGCCCCCTTCCCCCCGGGACAACGAACACCGGGGAGCTGTTTTTT.